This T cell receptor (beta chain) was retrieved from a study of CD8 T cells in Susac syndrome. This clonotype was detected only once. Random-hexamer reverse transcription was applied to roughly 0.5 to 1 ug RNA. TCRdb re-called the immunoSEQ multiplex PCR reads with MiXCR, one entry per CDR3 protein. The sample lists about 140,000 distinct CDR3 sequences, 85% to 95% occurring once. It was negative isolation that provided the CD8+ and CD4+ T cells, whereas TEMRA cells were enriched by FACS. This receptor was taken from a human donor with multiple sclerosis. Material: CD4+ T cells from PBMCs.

This CDR3 reads CSVQQVGETQYF. CDR3 nucleotides: TGCAGCGTCCAACAGGTCGGCGAGACCCAGTACTTC. V usage is TRBV29-1 and J usage is TRBJ2-5, with a possible D match to TRBD1 (5 bases). Trimming removed 6 bases from V and 5 bases from J, with 13 bases in between. Germline CDR1 SQVTM, CDR2 ANQGSEA. The CDR3 is 12 residues long.